This T cell receptor (beta chain) was sequenced in a study of T cell responses to AZD1222 COVID-19 vaccine. Turning to the study itself: Doses given second, at about 4 or about 12 weeks, were pooled. Study-wide results and caveats: Spike-specific TCR breadth and depth grew following two AZD1222 doses. The donor cohort was predominantly white British with a female majority, and clonal diversity may have been underestimated. No repertoire was sampled before or during the peak T cell response, only after it.

Regarding this clone: Its target is unknown.

Germline V gene data show CDR1 as KGHDR and CDR2 as SFDVKD. This CDR3 is 18 amino acids long. With 3 bases clipped from V and 3 bases from J, the junction kept 10 bases outside the gene matches. The assay was immunoSEQ multiplex PCR, and TCRdb's table has in-frame clones only and misses some. Found here are about 120,000 clones, 93% of them singletons; the top ten hold approximately 3.1%. The sequence was collected from an adult in good health. The sample here was peripheral blood, taken on day 0 of AZD1222 vaccination. The chain joins TRBV24-1 to TRBJ2-2; 9 bases fit TRBD2. CDR3 DNA: TGTGCCACCAGTGATCACCTGACTAGCGGACTGGACACCGGGGAGCTGTTTTTT. Protein sequence: CATSDHLTSGLDTGELFF.